The 13 T cell receptor beta chains presented below share a single source sample, sequenced in a study of blood T cell repertoires in COVID-19. Only in-frame clones appear in the TCRdb table, and some are missing; sequencing was by immunoSEQ multiplex PCR. The table has roughly 120,000 clones, about 79% seen once. Specimen: peripheral blood. The receptors derive from a man between 70 and 80 years old with acute or convalescent COVID-19.

The chain employs TRBV9 and TRBJ2-3; TRBD2 might be the D (6 bases). Germline values: CDR1 SGDLS, CDR2 YYNGEE. Between the trimmed V and J ends, which lost 0 bases and 2 bases, there was a span of 10 bases. The length of the CDR3 is 15 residues. The CDR3 is CASSVGGVTTDTQYF. CDR3 DNA: TGTGCCAGCAGCGTAGGGGGGGTTACCACAGATACGCAGTATTTT.

V is TRBV4-1 and J is TRBJ1-1; no clear D. CDR1 is MGHRA, CDR2 YSYEKL, per germline. This CDR3 spans 13 amino acids. Trimming shortened V by 2 bases and J by 5 bases, and 9 bases separated the two germline ends. CDR3 nucleotide sequence: TGCGCCAGCAGCCAACCTCAGCGGACTGAAGCTTTCTTT. Translating gives CASSQPQRTEAFF.

The genes are TRBV29-1 and TRBJ2-5; 7 bases are a match to TRBD2. CDR1 is SQVTM and CDR2 is ANQGSEA in the germline V gene. This CDR3 has 16 amino acids. V lost 2 bases, J lost 2 bases, and 11 bases stayed unmatched. The CDR3, as DNA: TGCAGCGTTGAATCCTTGCGGGGGACTCAGCAAGAGACCCAGTACTTC. Protein sequence: CSVESLRGTQQETQYF.

The V call is TRBV4-2, the J call TRBJ1-2, with 8 bases lining up with TRBD1. The CDR3 sequence is 15 residues long. Germline V gives CDR1 LGHNA, CDR2 YNFKEQ. With 5 bases clipped from V and 4 bases from J, the junction kept 9 bases outside the gene matches. In DNA form, the CDR3 reads TGTGCCAGCAGCGTTCAGACAGGGGACTTCTATGGCTACACCTTC. Translating gives CASSVQTGDFYGYTF.

V gene TRBV12-3 or TRBV12-4 combines with J gene TRBJ1-1; the match to TRBD1 covers 7 bases. Trimming cost V 6 bases and J 4 bases; bases outside gene matches: 5. The CDR3 totals 13 residues. CDR3 loop: CASRTGAGTEAFF. In DNA, the CDR3 is TGTGCCAGCAGAACAGGGGCGGGCACTGAAGCTTTCTTT.

In nucleotides, the CDR3 is TGCGCCAGCAACCTTAGTAATTCACCCCTCCACTTT. Protein: CASNLSNSPLHF. The chain joins TRBV10-2 to TRBJ1-6; D is unclear. V was cut by 7 bases and J by 6 bases, with 7 bases left in between. CDR1 is WSHSY and CDR2 is SAAADI in the germline V gene. This CDR3 contains 12 residues.

The chain recombines TRBV6-2 or TRBV6-3 with TRBJ2-7; TRBD2 matches at 9 bases. CDR1 is MNHEY and CDR2 is SVGEGT in the germline V gene. CDR3 length equals 15 residues. After removal of 1 base from V and 5 bases from J, the junction contained 6 bases not matched to a gene. CDR3 bases: TGTGCCAGCAGTTACTACGGCGGGGGGGGAAACGAGCAGTACTTC. Translating gives CASSYYGGGGNEQYF.

The chain's CDR3 is CSKIWISPGTEAFF. The CDR3 DNA reads TGCAGCAAGATATGGATCTCCCCGGGCACTGAAGCTTTCTTT. The chain employs TRBV29-1 and TRBJ1-1, with D unresolved. Germline loops: CDR1 SQVTM, CDR2 ANQGSEA. The CDR3 is 14 amino acids. V gave up 8 bases and J gave up 4 bases, with 20 bases separating them. The complete variable domain, with remaining parts taken from reference TRBV29-1 and TRBJ1-1, reads SAVISQKPSRDICQRGTSLTIQCQVDSQVTMMFWYRQQPGQSLTLIATANQGSEATYESGFVIDKFPISRPNLTFSTLTVSNMSPEDSSIYLCSKIWISPGTEAFFGQGTRLTVV.

In its sample, this clone was seen once. The rearrangement links TRBV10-2 to TRBJ1-1, with D possibly being TRBD1 (5 bases). This CDR3 region has 15 residues. The V gene's germline CDR1 is WSHSY and CDR2 SAAADI. V was trimmed by 0 bases and J by 0 bases, leaving 8 bases between them. The CDR3 DNA follows: TGCGCCAGCAGTGAGTCGACAGCTATGAACACTGAAGCTTTCTTT. Translating it yields CASSESTAMNTEAFF.

The V gene is TRBV7-9, the J gene TRBJ2-3, with 10 bases lining up with TRBD2. The CDR3 has 15 amino acids. Germline V gene data show CDR1 as SEHNR and CDR2 as FQNEAQ (reference sequence). V shed 1 base and J 6 bases; nucleotides not matched to a gene: 4. CDR3 coding DNA: TGTGCCAGCAGCTTAGTAGCGGGGGGAGCGGATACGCAGTATTTT. Its protein is CASSLVAGGADTQYF.

The V and J genes are TRBV27 and TRBJ1-6; D gene unclear. Trimming took 1 base from V and 2 from J, leaving 9 bases between them. The CDR3 is made up of 16 amino acids. Per the germline V gene, CDR1 is MNHEY and CDR2 is SMNVEV (reference sequence). The CDR3, as DNA: TGTGCCAGCAGTTTATTAACAGCCGCCTATAATTCACCCCTCCACTTT. This gives the protein CASSLLTAAYNSPLHF.

This chain uses TRBV6-6 with TRBJ1-6; possibly TRBD1 for D (5 bases). This CDR3 region has 14 residues. Trimming shortened V by 4 bases and J by 3 bases, and 7 bases separated the two germline ends. Germline values: CDR1 MNHNY, CDR2 SVGAGI (reference sequence). The CDR3 here is CASSSGNYNSPLHF. In nucleotides, the CDR3 is TGTGCCAGCAGTTCAGGGAACTATAATTCACCCCTCCACTTT.

The chain uses TRBV12-3 or TRBV12-4 and TRBJ1-6; D is unclear. V lost 2 bases and J 5 bases, leaving 4 bases between the germline ends. The CDR3 runs to 13 residues. The CDR3 DNA reads TGTGCCAGCAGTTTAACTAATAATTCACCCCTCCACTTT. Translation gives CASSLTNNSPLHF.